This TCR beta chain emerged from a study of T-cell reconstitution after alpha-beta-depleted transplantation in children. The authors prepared the TCRbeta library with unique molecular identifiers. TCRdb re-analysed the PCR reads in MiXCR, keeping a single row per CDR3 protein. The sample carries around 400,000 distinct CDR3 sequences, approximately 11% recorded once. The origin of this receptor is a human donor who donated a stem cell graft to a child with acute myeloid leukemia. Source: PBMCs from the stem cell graft donor, taken from the stem cell graft.

The CDR3 bases are TGCGCCAGCAGCTTGGGGGCTAGCGGGAGGCACAATGAGCAGTTCTTC. Translated: CASSLGASGRHNEQFF. The chain recombines TRBV5-1 with TRBJ2-1; 11 bases are shared with TRBD2. V lost 0 bases, J lost 5 bases, and 4 bases stayed unmatched. Germline CDR1 and CDR2: SGHRS and YFSETQ. The length of the CDR3 is 16 residues.